Each of the 27 T cell receptor beta chains below was sequenced from the same sample in a study of tumor-infiltrating lymphocytes in oesophageal squamous cell carcinoma. TCRdb independently ran MiXCR on the PCR reads; one entry per CDR3 protein. The sample records under 20,000 distinct CDR3 sequences, around 43% being singletons. The sample comprised blood. All receptors come from a male donor with esophageal squamous cell carcinoma.

This clonotype is deemed medium-sized. The genes are TRBV6-1 and TRBJ2-2; 8 positions match TRBD2. With V trimmed by 8 bases and J by 3 bases, 5 bases remained unmatched. CDR3 size: 14 residues. Per germline, CDR1 MNHNS and CDR2 SASEGT. Here the CDR3 reads CASGAGAYTGELFF. The CDR3 DNA follows: TGTGCCAGCGGAGCGGGGGCTTACACCGGGGAGCTGTTTTTT.

The table lists this clonotype with many counts. V and J are TRBV11-3 and TRBJ2-1; D is perhaps TRBD1 (6 bases). Trimming took 4 bases from V and 3 from J, leaving 13 bases between them. The CDR3 is 15 amino acids. Germline assignment: CDR1 SGHNT and CDR2 YENEEA. Here the CDR3 DNA reads TGTGCCAGCAGCTCCCGGGACACCGACTACAATGAGCAGTTCTTC. Encoded protein: CASSSRDTDYNEQFF.

This clonotype is judged medium-sized. A junction end diverges from the germline sequence, so it may reflect a read error. This chain connects TRBV12-5 to TRBJ2-1, with D hard to call. This CDR3 has 13 residues. Germline V CDR1 and CDR2: LGHNT, FRNRAP. DNA of the CDR3: TGTGCTAGTGCCCCGGACGGCAATTCACCCCTCCACTTC. It yields the protein CASAPDGNSPLHF.

The CDR3 protein is CASSFRPGTEYNEQFF. CDR3 coding DNA: TGTGCCAGCAGTTTCCGCCCCGGGACAGAGTACAATGAGCAGTTCTTC. The V call is TRBV7-3, the J call TRBJ2-1; TRBD1 agrees at 7 bases. The V and J ends lost 6 bases and 4 bases, in that order; junction bases with no gene match: 12. The CDR3 length is 16 residues. Germline CDR1 SGHTA, CDR2 FQGTGA.

The J gene is TRBJ1-2, the V gene TRBV3-1, with TRBD1 matching 8 bases. The CDR3 loop spans 15 amino acids. Germline values: CDR1 LGHDT, CDR2 YNNKEL (reference sequence). Trimming removed 1 base from V and 3 bases from J; junction bases left unmatched: 4. CDR3: CASSQGTGRDYGYTF. The CDR3 DNA sequence: TGTGCCAGCAGCCAAGGGACAGGGAGGGACTATGGCTACACCTTC.

The CDR3 loop is CASSLAAVIDTQFF. The CDR3 DNA reads as TGTGCCAGCAGCTTAGCCGCAGTAATAGATACGCAGTTCTTC. This chain joins TRBV7-6 and TRBJ2-5, with D unresolved. The J call may not be correct, given that the DNA end is closer to TRBJ2-1. The germline V gene encodes CDR1 SGHVS and CDR2 FNYEAQ. The CDR3 is made up of 14 amino acids.

This clonotype was detected ten times or more. The chain combines TRBV6-1 with TRBJ1-6; no firm D call. With 5 bases removed from V and 0 bases from J, the gap between germline ends came to 8 bases. The CDR3 is made up of 15 amino acids. The germline V gene has CDR1 MNHNS and CDR2 SASEGT. CDR3 nucleotides: TGTGCCAGCAGTTATGGAGGCTCCTATAATTCACCCCTCCACTTT. It codes for CASSYGGSYNSPLHF.

The CDR3 DNA reads as TGTGCCAGCAGTTTATTTAGCGGGAGTACCTACAATGAGCAGTTCTTC. This translates into CASSLFSGSTYNEQFF. This chain uses TRBV12-3 or TRBV12-4 with TRBJ2-1; the match to TRBD2 covers 9 bases. The CDR3 length is 16 residues. The J segment lost 2 bases and the V segment lost 2 bases, leaving 4 bases of the junction unmatched.

This clonotype appeared many times. The chain combines TRBV7-6 with TRBJ2-1; TRBD1 matches at 9 bases. CDR3 size: 13 residues. Germline-derived CDR1 and CDR2 are SGHVS and FNYEAQ. Germline trimming cut 4 bases from V and 9 bases from J; bases unmatched to any gene: 4. Here the CDR3 reads CASSWDRESEQFF. Written as DNA, the CDR3 is TGTGCCAGCAGCTGGGACAGGGAAAGTGAGCAGTTCTTC.

This clonotype is labeled medium-sized. V and J are TRBV28 and TRBJ2-5, with D uncertain. The germline V gene encodes CDR1 MDHEN and CDR2 SYDVKM. Trimming took 5 bases from V and 4 from J, leaving 8 bases between them. The CDR3 sequence is 12 residues long. CDR3 loop: CASSRVRETQYF. DNA of the CDR3: TGTGCCAGCAGTCGGGTCAGAGAGACCCAGTACTTC.

This clonotype was seen just once. V and J are TRBV7-3 and TRBJ2-4, with 10 bases identical to TRBD1. The end of the DNA is better explained by TRBJ2-5, so the J call may be wrong. CDR1 is SGHTA and CDR2 is FQGTGA in the germline V gene. The CDR3 has 13 amino acids. The CDR3 DNA sequence: TGTGCCAGCAGCGCGGACAGGGGGGAGACCCAGTACTTC. Translation gives CASSADRGETQYF.

This clonotype was recorded many times. This rearrangement joins TRBV6-1 to TRBJ2-3, with D uncertain. Germline V gene lookup returns CDR1 MNHNS and CDR2 SASEGT. Trimming took off 6 bases at V and 1 base at J, with 20 bases between the two ends. This CDR3 contains 17 residues. The CDR3 sequence: CASSLLSVLTGTDTQYF. The CDR3 DNA reads as TGTGCCAGCAGCTTGCTTAGTGTCCTAACGGGCACAGATACGCAGTATTTT.

This clonotype has a count of ten or more. This sequence joins TRBV5-6 and TRBJ1-1; 7 bases are a match to TRBD1. This CDR3 is 15 amino acids long. Losses at the gene ends were 3 bases for V and 0 bases for J; bases not matched to a gene: 5. Germline V gene sequence: CDR1 SGHDT, CDR2 YYEEEE. The CDR3 DNA reads TGTGCCAGCAGCTCACTGACAGGGCTGAACACTGAAGCTTTCTTT. This sequence encodes CASSSLTGLNTEAFF. The full variable domain, its missing parts supplied by reference TRBV5-6 and TRBJ1-1, is DAGVTQSPTHLIKTRGQQVTLRCSPKSGHDTVSWYQQALGQGPQFIFQYYEEEERQRGNFPDRFSGHQFPNYSSELNVNALLLGDSALYLCASSSLTGLNTEAFFGQGTRLTVV.

This clonotype was detected many times. The chain joins TRBV5-1 to TRBJ1-4; no clear D. The CDR3 is made up of 16 amino acids. V shed 0 bases and J shed 0 bases, with 9 bases lying between them. Germline loops: CDR1 SGHRS, CDR2 YFSETQ. The CDR3 here is CASSLALGATNEKLFF. In nucleotides, the CDR3 is TGCGCCAGCAGCTTGGCCCTAGGCGCAACTAATGAAAAACTGTTTTTT.

This clonotype was counted a few times. This chain connects TRBV7-8 to TRBJ2-1; no firm D call. Trimming took off 1 base at V and 7 bases at J, with 11 bases between the two ends. Germline V CDR1 and CDR2: SGHVS, FQNEAQ. This CDR3 spans 14 amino acids. This chain's CDR3 is CASSLGYVGNEQFF. DNA for the CDR3: TGTGCCAGCAGCTTAGGCTACGTGGGGAATGAGCAGTTCTTC.

The rearrangement uses TRBV7-3 and TRBJ2-3; 10 bases line up with TRBD2. The J call may be wrong; the DNA end is better matched by TRBJ2-1. CDR1 and CDR2 from the germline V gene are SGHTA and FQGTGA. The length of the CDR3 is 14 residues. Here the CDR3 DNA reads TGTGCCAGCAGCGCGTCCGGGACTAGCGCTGAGCAGTTCTTC. Its translation: CASSASGTSAEQFF.

The CDR3 reads CASSLGGSVYNEQFF. CDR3 nucleotide sequence: TGTGCCAGCAGCTTAGGGGGTTCCGTCTACAATGAGCAGTTCTTC. V and J are TRBV7-3 and TRBJ2-1, with D perhaps TRBD1 or TRBD2 (5 bases each). Germline V gives CDR1 SGHTA, CDR2 FQGTGA. The CDR3 contains 15 residues. Trimming took off 2 bases at V and 3 bases at J, with 11 bases between the two ends.

This clonotype is categorized as medium-sized. The V gene is TRBV7-6, the J gene TRBJ2-2; 7 bases are a match to TRBD1. J was trimmed by 4 bases and V by 1 base; bases with no gene match: 3. The CDR3 has 15 residues. CDR1 is SGHVS, CDR2 FNYEAQ, per germline. The CDR3 nucleotides read TGTGCCAGCAGCTTAGATACAGGGGCCACCGGGGAGCTGTTTTTT. This sequence encodes CASSLDTGATGELFF.

On this clonotype itself: Since no conserved phenylalanine or tryptophan closes the CDR3, a read error is the likely cause. The CDR3 protein is CASNRQGYGYTL. CDR3 in DNA: TGTGCCAGCAATAGACAGGGGTATGGCTACACCTTG. The chain joins TRBV2 to TRBJ1-2; 8 bases agree with TRBD1. CDR1 and CDR2 (germline): SNHLY, FYNNEI. This CDR3 region has 12 residues. The junction had 3 bases not matched to a gene; V was cut back by 7 bases and J by 5 bases.

This clonotype has at least ten counts. The chain employs TRBV5-1 and TRBJ1-2; D gene uncertain. Germline V gene lookup returns CDR1 SGHRS and CDR2 YFSETQ. The CDR3 extends over 12 amino acids. V dropped 4 bases and J dropped 2 bases, with 6 bases sitting between them. The CDR3 loop is CASSRENYGYTF. The CDR3 DNA reads as TGCGCCAGCAGCCGGGAAAACTATGGCTACACCTTC.

This clonotype was seen a few times. The chain combines TRBV20-1 with TRBJ2-2; D is unresolved. Germline loops: CDR1 DFQATT, CDR2 SNEGSKA (reference sequence). The CDR3 covers 14 residues. V gave up 7 bases and J gave up 7 bases, with 19 bases separating them. In DNA, the CDR3 is TGCAGTGTTCCACCAGGTCCGTTAGACGGGGAGCTGTTTTTT. Translation gives CSVPPGPLDGELFF.

At least ten counts were recorded for this clonotype. The V call is TRBV6-1, the J call TRBJ2-5; 8 positions agree with TRBD2. With 7 bases clipped from V and 10 bases from J, the junction kept 11 bases outside the gene matches. This CDR3 region has 13 residues. Germline V CDR1 and CDR2: MNHNS, SASEGT. The CDR3 reads CASTLSSGGDQYF. The CDR3 DNA reads TGTGCCAGCACCCTTTCGTCGGGAGGGGACCAGTACTTC.

This clonotype is judged medium-sized. The CDR3 DNA sequence: TGTGCCAGCAGTGAACTCGTTGATCTTGGCTACACCTTC. It specifies CASSELVDLGYTF. The chain couples TRBV6-1 to TRBJ1-2; unclear D gene. CDR1 and CDR2 (germline): MNHNS, SASEGT. Trimming shortened V by 2 bases and J by 7 bases, and 11 bases separated the two germline ends. The CDR3 totals 13 residues.

This clonotype was seen at least ten times. The chain combines TRBV24-1 with TRBJ2-1; 9 nucleotides match TRBD1. Trimming took 4 bases from V and 9 from J; bases not matched to a gene: 6. Germline CDR1 is KGHDR and CDR2 is SFDVKD. There are 14 residues in the CDR3. CDR3 amino acids: CATSDYDRGGEQFF. In DNA form, the CDR3 reads TGTGCCACCAGTGACTACGACAGGGGGGGTGAGCAGTTCTTC.

As DNA, the CDR3 is TGTGCCATCGGACGGGGGGTCTCCTACGAGCAGTACTTC. It translates to CAIGRGVSYEQYF. This chain joins TRBV10-3 and TRBJ2-7, with TRBD2 matching 7 bases. There are 13 residues in the CDR3. The V and J ends lost 8 bases and 0 bases, in that order; junction bases with no gene match: 4. Germline assignment: CDR1 ENHRY and CDR2 SYGVKD.

At least ten counts were recorded for this clonotype. The chain carries TRBV19 and TRBJ2-5; 11 bases are a match to TRBD1. With the DNA end fitting TRBJ2-7 better, the J assignment may be wrong. Germline values: CDR1 LNHDA, CDR2 SQIVND (reference sequence). The CDR3 has 14 amino acids. The CDR3: CASKGQGEGYEQYF. CDR3 DNA: TGTGCCAGTAAGGGACAGGGGGAAGGGTACGAGCAGTACTTC.

The genes are TRBV10-2 and TRBJ2-1, with D perhaps given as TRBD1 or TRBD2 (5 bases each). The CDR3 loop spans 14 amino acids. V lost 5 bases and J lost 7, with 15 bases in between. Germline lookup yields CDR1 WSHSY and CDR2 SAAADI. This CDR3 is CASSRDPRRNEQFF. CDR3 bases: TGCGCCAGCAGTCGGGACCCCAGGAGGAATGAGCAGTTCTTC.